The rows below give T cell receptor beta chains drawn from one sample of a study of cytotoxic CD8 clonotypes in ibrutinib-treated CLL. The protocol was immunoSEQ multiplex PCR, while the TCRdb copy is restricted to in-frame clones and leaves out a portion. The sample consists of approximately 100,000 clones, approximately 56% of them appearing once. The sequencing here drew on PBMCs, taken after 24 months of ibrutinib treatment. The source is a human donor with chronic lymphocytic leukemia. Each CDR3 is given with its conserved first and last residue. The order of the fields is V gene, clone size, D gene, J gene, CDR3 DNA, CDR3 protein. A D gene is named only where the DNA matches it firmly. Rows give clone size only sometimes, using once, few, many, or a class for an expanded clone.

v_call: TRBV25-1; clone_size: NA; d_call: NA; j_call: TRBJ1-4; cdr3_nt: TGTGCCAGCAGTGAAATATTGGGAACCCTAAATGAAAAACTGTTTTTT; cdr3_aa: CASSEILGTLNEKLFF
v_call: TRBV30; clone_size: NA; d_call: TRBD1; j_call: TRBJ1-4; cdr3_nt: TGTGCCTTCGGCAGGGGGTTTGAAAAACTGTTTTTT; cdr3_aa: CAFGRGFEKLFF
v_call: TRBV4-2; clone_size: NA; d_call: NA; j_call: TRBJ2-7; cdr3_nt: TGTGCCAGCAGCTTGGCCCGAGGGGGTAGGGGCGGCTACGAGCAGTACTTC; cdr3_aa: CASSLARGGRGGYEQYF
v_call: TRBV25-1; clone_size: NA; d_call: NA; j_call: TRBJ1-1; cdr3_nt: TGTGCCAGCAGTGACAATTGGGGGGGTGCAAACAAAGAAGCTTTCTTT; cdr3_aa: CASSDNWGGANKEAFF
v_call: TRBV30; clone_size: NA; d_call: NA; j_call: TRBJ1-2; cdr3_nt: TGTGCCTGGAACCCTTTAGGGGGGAACTATGGCTACACCTTC; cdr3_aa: CAWNPLGGNYGYTF
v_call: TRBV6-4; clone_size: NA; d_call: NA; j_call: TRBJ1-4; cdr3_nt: TGTGCCAGCAGGCCTCCGGAACAGGAAACTAATGAAAAACTGTTTTTT; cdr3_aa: CASRPPEQETNEKLFF
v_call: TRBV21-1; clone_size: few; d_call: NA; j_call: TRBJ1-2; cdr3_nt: TGTGCCAGCGGGCAGGCAAATATTTATGGCTACACCTTC; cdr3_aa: CASGQANIYGYTF
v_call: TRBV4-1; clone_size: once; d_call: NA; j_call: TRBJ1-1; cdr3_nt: TGCGCCAGCAGCCAAGTCGACAGGCAGAACACTGAAGCTTTCTTT; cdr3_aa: CASSQVDRQNTEAFF
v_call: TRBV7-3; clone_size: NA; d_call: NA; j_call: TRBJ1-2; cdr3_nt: TGTGCCAGCAGCTTAAGGTGTTTATGGGCAGGGGAATTTGTTGGCTATGGCTACACCTTC; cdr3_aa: CASSLRCLWAGEFVGYGYTF
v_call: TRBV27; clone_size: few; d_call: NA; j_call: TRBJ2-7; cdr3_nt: TGTGCCAGCAGTTACAGGAGGCTGGGAGAGCAGTACTTC; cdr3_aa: CASSYRRLGEQYF
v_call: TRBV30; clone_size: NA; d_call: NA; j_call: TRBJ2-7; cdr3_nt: TGTGCCTGGAGTGGGTGGGTCGGCGAGCAGTACTTC; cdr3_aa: CAWSGWVGEQYF
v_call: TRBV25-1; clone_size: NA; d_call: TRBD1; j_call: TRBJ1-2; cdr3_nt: TGTGCCAGCAGTGGGACAGGGGGCGGCTATGGCTACACCTTC; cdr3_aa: CASSGTGGGYGYTF
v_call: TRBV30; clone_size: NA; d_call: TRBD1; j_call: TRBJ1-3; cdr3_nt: TGTGCCTGGAGGAAGGGGACAGTAAGCTCTGGAAACACCATATATTTT; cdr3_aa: CAWRKGTVSSGNTIYF
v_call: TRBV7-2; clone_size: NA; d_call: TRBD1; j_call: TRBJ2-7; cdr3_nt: TGTGCCAGCAGCTTATCCCGAAGTAACAGGGGCGCTTCCTACGAGCAGTACTTC; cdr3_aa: CASSLSRSNRGASYEQYF
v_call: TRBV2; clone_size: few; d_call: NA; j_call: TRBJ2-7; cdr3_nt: TGTGCCAGCAGTGGGGGGGCGCCCGACTCCTACGAGCAGTACTTC; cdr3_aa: CASSGGAPDSYEQYF
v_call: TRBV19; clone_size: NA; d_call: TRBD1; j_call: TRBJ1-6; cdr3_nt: TGTGCCAGTACCCTTAAAGGGACAGGGACCTATAATTCACCCCTCCACTTT; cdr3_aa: CASTLKGTGTYNSPLHF
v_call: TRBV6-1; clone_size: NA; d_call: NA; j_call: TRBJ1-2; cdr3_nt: TGTGCCAGCAGTGTAGGGCCCTACTATGGCTACACCTTC; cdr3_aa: CASSVGPYYGYTF
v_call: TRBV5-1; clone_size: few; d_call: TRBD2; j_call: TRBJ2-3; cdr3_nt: TGCGCCAGCAGCTTACTAGCGGGGGATGCAGATACGCAGTATTTT; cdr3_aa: CASSLLAGDADTQYF
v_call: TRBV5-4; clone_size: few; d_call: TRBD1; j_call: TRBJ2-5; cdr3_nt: TGTGCCAGCAGCGGAGAGGGGGCGCGGGTGACCCAGTACTTC; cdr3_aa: CASSGEGARVTQYF
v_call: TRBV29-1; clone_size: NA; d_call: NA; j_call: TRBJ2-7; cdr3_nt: TGCAGCGTTGCGTCTAGCCGGATGAGCTCCTACGAGCAGTACTTC; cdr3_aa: CSVASSRMSSYEQYF
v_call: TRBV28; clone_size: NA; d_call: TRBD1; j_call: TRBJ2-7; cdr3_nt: TGTGCCAGCAGTTACCTTTCCGGGACAGGGTCCTACGAGCAGTACTTC; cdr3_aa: CASSYLSGTGSYEQYF
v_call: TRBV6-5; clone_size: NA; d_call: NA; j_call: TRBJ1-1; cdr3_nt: TGTGCCAGCAGTGAAACAATGAACACTGAAGCTTTCTTT; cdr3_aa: CASSETMNTEAFF
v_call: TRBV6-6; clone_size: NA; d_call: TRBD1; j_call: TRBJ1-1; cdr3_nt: TGTGCCAGCAGTTGGACAGGGGAAGCTTTCTTT; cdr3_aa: CASSWTGEAFF
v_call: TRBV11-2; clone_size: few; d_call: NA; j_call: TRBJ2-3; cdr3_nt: TGTGCCAGCAGCCCTCTCGGGGCAGATACGCAGTATTTT; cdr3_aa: CASSPLGADTQYF
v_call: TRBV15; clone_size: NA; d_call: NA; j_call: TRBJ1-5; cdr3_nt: TGTGCCACCAGCAGGGCGACGAATACCAATCAGCCCCAGCATTTT; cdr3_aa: CATSRATNTNQPQHF
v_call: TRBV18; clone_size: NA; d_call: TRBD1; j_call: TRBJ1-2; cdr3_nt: TGTGCCAGCTCGAGTTTCATGGGGGGACAGGCGGACGCTAACTATGGCTACACCTTC; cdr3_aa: CASSSFMGGQADANYGYTF
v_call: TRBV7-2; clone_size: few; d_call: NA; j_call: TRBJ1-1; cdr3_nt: TGTGCCAGCAGCTTATCAGCTGGGGACACTGAAGCTTTCTTT; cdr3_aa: CASSLSAGDTEAFF
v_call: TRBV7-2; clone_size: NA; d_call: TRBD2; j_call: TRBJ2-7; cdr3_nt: TGTGCCAGCAGCAGGGGCTCTAGCGGGGGCTACGAGCAGTACTTC; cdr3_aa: CASSRGSSGGYEQYF
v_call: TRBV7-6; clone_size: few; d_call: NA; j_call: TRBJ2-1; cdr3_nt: TGTGCCAGCAGCTTAGCGTGGCGAAGCTCCTACAATGAGCAGTTCTTC; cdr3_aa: CASSLAWRSSYNEQFF
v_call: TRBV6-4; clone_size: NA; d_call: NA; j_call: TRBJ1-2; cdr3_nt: TGTGCCAGCAGTGACTCCAGCGGGGGAGGCTACACCTTC; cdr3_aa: CASSDSSGGGYTF
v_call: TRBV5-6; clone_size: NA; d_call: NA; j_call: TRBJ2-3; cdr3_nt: TGTGCCAGCAGTGCACCGGTGGATACGCAGTATTTT; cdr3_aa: CASSAPVDTQYF
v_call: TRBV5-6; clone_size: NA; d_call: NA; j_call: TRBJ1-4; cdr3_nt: TGTGCCAGCAGCGCGGGTAGAACTAATGAAAAACTGTTTTTT; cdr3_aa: CASSAGRTNEKLFF
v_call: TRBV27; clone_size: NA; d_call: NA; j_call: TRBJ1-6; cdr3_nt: TGTGCCAGCAGGACAGAACCCTATAATTCACCCCTCCACTTT; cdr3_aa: CASRTEPYNSPLHF
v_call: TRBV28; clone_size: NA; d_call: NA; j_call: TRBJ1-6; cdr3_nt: TGTGCCAGCAGTCTGACTACCTCCTATTCACCCCTCCACTTT; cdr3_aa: CASSLTTSYSPLHF
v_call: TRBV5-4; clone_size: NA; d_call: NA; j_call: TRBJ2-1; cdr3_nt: TGTGCCAGCACCGGGACCCCCAATGAGCAGTTCTTC; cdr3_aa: CASTGTPNEQFF
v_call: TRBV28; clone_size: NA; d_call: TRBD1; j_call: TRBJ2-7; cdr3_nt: TGTGCCAGCAGTTCCGGTCTAGGGGGCTGGGAGCAGTACTTC; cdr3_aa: CASSSGLGGWEQYF